One sample yielded the 19 T cell receptor beta chains listed below, sequenced in a study of neurological immune-mediated disorders. In TCRdb, the 5' RACE reads were re-called with MiXCR into one record per CDR3 protein. The repertoire includes fewer than 85,000 distinct CDR3 sequences, about 5.5% of them detected once, and 2% to 2.5% sits in the top ten. Specimen: PBMCs. All receptors derive from a woman aged 30 to 39 with multiple sclerosis.

This clonotype was seen many times. The V call is TRBV7-2, the J call TRBJ2-3, with 11 bases matching TRBD2. The CDR3 runs 13 residues. Losses at the gene ends were 5 bases for V and 14 bases for J; bases not matched to a gene: 9. Germline loops: CDR1 SGHTA, CDR2 FQGNSA. The CDR3 here is CASSPSSGGRGYF. The CDR3 DNA follows: TGTGCCAGCAGCCCCTCTAGCGGGGGGCGGGGGTATTTT. The whole variable domain, filled in from reference TRBV7-2 and TRBJ2-3, reads GAGVSQSPSNKVTEKGKDVELRCDPISGHTALYWYRQSLGQGLEFLIYFQGNSAPDKSGLPSDRFSAERTGGSVSTLTIQRTQQEDSAVYLCASSPSSGGRGYFGPGTRLTVL.

The sample holds a few counts of this clonotype. V and J are TRBV20-1 and TRBJ2-7; TRBD2 matches at 8 bases. V shed 3 bases, J shed 1 base, and the junction held 5 bases outside the gene matches. CDR1 and CDR2 from the germline V gene are DFQATT and SNEGSKA (reference sequence). The CDR3 sequence is 14 residues long. The DNA of the CDR3 is TGCAGTGCTAGGAGACTAGCGAGTTCCTACGAGCAGTACTTC. It is translated as CSARRLASSYEQYF.

There are many counts of this clonotype. The chain joins TRBV27 to TRBJ2-2; perhaps TRBD2 as D (5 bases). Trimming removed 6 bases from V and 7 bases from J, with 21 bases in between. CDR1 and CDR2 from the germline V gene are MNHEY and SMNVEV (reference sequence). The CDR3 totals 16 residues. CDR3 DNA sequence: TGTGCCAGCAGCCCCTCCCCCTGGGCCCGGGACGGGGAGCTGTTTTTT. Its protein product is CASSPSPWARDGELFF.

Details on this clonotype: A single base separates this from a much larger clone, so it may be a read error. This chain uses TRBV27 with TRBJ1-4; tentatively, D is TRBD1 (6 bases). The germline CDR1 and CDR2 sequences are MNHEY and SMNVEV (reference sequence). The length of the CDR3 is 15 residues. The CDR3 spells CASPKNRVAGETLFF. The CDR3, as DNA: TGTGCCAGCCCGAAGAACAGGGTCGCGGGTGAAACACTGTTTTTT.

The V and J genes are TRBV7-3 and TRBJ1-1; the match to TRBD1 covers 11 bases. V was pared by 5 bases and J by 1 base, with 9 bases of the junction left unmatched. Germline V gives CDR1 SGHTA, CDR2 FQGTGA. This CDR3 has 17 residues. The chain's CDR3 is CASSPGQGAISNTEAFF. CDR3 DNA sequence: TGTGCCAGCAGCCCTGGACAGGGGGCCATTTCGAACACTGAAGCTTTCTTT.

The rearrangement links TRBV5-1 to TRBJ1-1, with unresolved D. Trimming left V 2 bases short and J 3 bases short, with 5 bases between. The CDR3 consists of 12 residues. The V gene's germline CDR1 is SGHRS and CDR2 YFSETQ. The CDR3 DNA is TGCGCCAGCAGCTTTGGGGACACTGAAGCTTTCTTT. Amino acids: CASSFGDTEAFF.

Comments on this clonotype: A read error is possible here, since a much larger clone lies one base away. This chain links TRBV5-1 with TRBJ1-1; D unclear. Germline CDR1 is SGHRS and CDR2 is YFSETQ. Trimming cost V 4 bases and J 3 bases, with 10 bases left between them. This CDR3 spans 13 amino acids. The CDR3 is CASSVNSDTEAFF. CDR3 bases: TGCGCCAGCAGCGTGAATTCGGACACTGAAGCTTTCTTT.

This clonotype occurred many times. The chain uses TRBV29-1 and TRBJ1-1, with D unclear. Germline V gene data show CDR1 as SQVTM and CDR2 as ANQGSEA. This CDR3 spans 13 amino acids. V lost 3 bases and J 0 bases, leaving 8 bases between the germline ends. The CDR3 spells CSVEQSMNTEAFF. The DNA of the CDR3 is TGCAGCGTTGAGCAGAGCATGAACACTGAAGCTTTCTTT.

This clonotype was seen many times. The chain uses TRBV5-1 and TRBJ2-5; maybe TRBD1 (6 bases). Germline CDR1 is SGHRS and CDR2 is YFSETQ. There are 16 residues in the CDR3. The ends were cut back, 2 bases at V and 0 bases at J, with 14 bases in the middle. The CDR3 reads CASSLPGQAYQETQYF. CDR3 in DNA: TGCGCCAGCAGCTTACCGGGACAAGCGTACCAAGAGACCCAGTACTTC. Full variable domain (missing parts from reference TRBV5-1 and TRBJ2-5): KAGVTQTPRYLIKTRGQQVTLSCSPISGHRSVSWYQQTPGQGLQFLFEYFSETQRNKGNFPGRFSGRQFSNSRSEMNVSTLELGDSALYLCASSLPGQAYQETQYFGPGTRLLVL.

Details on this clonotype: This clone may be a read error of a much larger clone one base away. V gene TRBV5-1 combines with J gene TRBJ1-6; D is uncertain. The germline gives CDR1 SGHRS, CDR2 YFSETQ. The CDR3 runs 14 residues. The CDR3 region has the DNA TGCGCCAGCAGCTTGGAGGGATATAATTCACCCCTCAACTTT. This codes for CASSLEGYNSPLNF.

At least ten counts were recorded for this clonotype. The chain employs TRBV7-8 and TRBJ2-7; D not resolved. The length of the CDR3 is 14 residues. The germline CDR1 and CDR2 sequences are SGHVS and FQNEAQ. The germline V and J ends were trimmed by 3 bases and 2 bases, with 11 bases remaining between them. The CDR3 DNA reads as TGTGCCAGCAGCTTTGGCGCACAGACCTACGAGCAGTACGTC. This translates into CASSFGAQTYEQYV.

V and J are TRBV3-1 and TRBJ2-7, with D maybe TRBD1 (5 bases). Trimming took 8 bases from V and 4 from J, leaving 6 bases between them. CDR1 and CDR2 (germline): LGHDT, YNNKEL (reference sequence). The CDR3 consists of 10 residues. The CDR3 sequence is CASGQYEQYF. The CDR3 DNA follows: TGTGCCAGCGGACAATACGAGCAGTACTTC.

A note on this clonotype: This could be a read error, since a much larger clone is one nucleotide away. The rearrangement links TRBV5-1 to TRBJ2-3; D gene uncertain. V was pared by 4 bases and J by 5 bases, with 20 bases between. The CDR3 extends over 16 amino acids. The germline V gene encodes CDR1 SGHRS and CDR2 YFSETQ. Written as DNA, the CDR3 is TGCGCCAGCAGCCCCTCGGTGACCCGAATCCAAGATACGCAGTATTTT. Residues: CASSPSVTRIQDTQYF.

There are many counts of this clonotype. This sequence joins TRBV20-1 and TRBJ2-7; 7 nucleotides line up with TRBD1. V lost 5 bases and J lost 0; bases outside the gene matches: 10. CDR1 is DFQATT, CDR2 SNEGSKA, per germline (reference sequence). The CDR3 has 15 residues. The chain's CDR3 is CSAFHHRGPSYEQYF. The CDR3 DNA reads as TGCAGTGCTTTCCACCACAGGGGCCCCTCCTACGAGCAGTACTTC.

This clonotype has only a few counts. J is TRBJ1-1 and V is TRBV2; D remains unclear. The V end was cut by 8 bases, the J end by 2 bases, with 15 bases between. CDR1 is SNHLY and CDR2 is FYNNEI in the germline V gene. CDR3 length: 14 amino acids. CDR3 in DNA: TGTGCCAGCTCCAAATTAGCTGCTAACACTGAAGCTTTCTTT. Translating it yields CASSKLAANTEAFF.

This clonotype was recorded at least ten times. This chain connects TRBV15 to TRBJ1-3, with TRBD1 identical over 11 bases. The CDR3 sequence is 14 residues long. V trimming: 9 bases; J trimming: 3 bases; junction bases outside the gene matches: 4. Germline loops: CDR1 LNHNV, CDR2 YYDKDF (reference sequence). CDR3: CATRTGGFGNTIYF. As DNA, the CDR3 is TGTGCCACTCGGACAGGGGGCTTTGGAAACACCATATATTTT.

This chain uses TRBV20-1 with TRBJ2-5, with 9 positions matching TRBD1. In germline, CDR1 is DFQATT, CDR2 SNEGSKA (reference sequence). Losses at the gene ends were 0 bases for V and 3 bases for J; bases not matched to a gene: 5. This CDR3 contains 15 residues. The CDR3 reads CSARDEQGAEETQYF. CDR3 bases: TGCAGTGCTAGAGATGAACAGGGGGCGGAAGAGACCCAGTACTTC.

This clonotype was recorded many times. This rearrangement joins TRBV20-1 to TRBJ2-1, with D perhaps TRBD2 (5 bases). Trimming took 3 bases from V and 3 from J, leaving 15 bases between them. Germline V CDR1 and CDR2: DFQATT, SNEGSKA (reference sequence). The CDR3 is 15 residues long. CDR3: CSARSRFRDYNEQFF. The CDR3 DNA is TGCAGTGCTAGGTCCAGGTTCCGGGACTACAATGAGCAGTTCTTC.

The genes are TRBV20-1 and TRBJ2-3, with TRBD2 matching 11 bases. Unmatched junction bases numbered 8, after V lost 3 bases and J lost 3 bases. The germline V gene encodes CDR1 DFQATT and CDR2 SNEGSKA (reference sequence). The length of the CDR3 is 16 residues. CDR3 nucleotide sequence: TGCAGTGCTAGGGCTTTAGCGGGAGGGCGAACAGATACGCAGTATTTT. Residues: CSARALAGGRTDTQYF.